This T cell receptor beta chain was captured by sequencing in a study of blood T cell repertoires in COVID-19. About the research overall: The samples span acute and convalescent COVID-19 from the United States, Italy and Spain.

Sequencing used immunoSEQ multiplex PCR; TCRdb keeps in-frame clones, though not all of them. The sample holds around 300,000 clones; around 85% are singletons and the top ten take over 6%. Donors of Cohort 3 who recovered were those that had two negative PCRs, clearance, or symptom resolution. V was cut by 3 bases and J by 8 bases, with 13 bases left in between. This CDR3 spans 13 amino acids. Germline V gene data show CDR1 as MDHEN and CDR2 as SYDVKM. The chain recombines TRBV28 with TRBJ1-2; weak D call: TRBD1 (5 bases). The sample taken for sequencing was PBMCs or T cells enriched from blood (not recorded which). The receptor was isolated from a woman between 35 and 50 years old who had recovered from COVID-19. The CDR3 is CASSFGGVSGYTF. CDR3 nucleotides: TGTGCCAGCAGTTTCGGGGGAGTGAGCGGCTACACCTTC.